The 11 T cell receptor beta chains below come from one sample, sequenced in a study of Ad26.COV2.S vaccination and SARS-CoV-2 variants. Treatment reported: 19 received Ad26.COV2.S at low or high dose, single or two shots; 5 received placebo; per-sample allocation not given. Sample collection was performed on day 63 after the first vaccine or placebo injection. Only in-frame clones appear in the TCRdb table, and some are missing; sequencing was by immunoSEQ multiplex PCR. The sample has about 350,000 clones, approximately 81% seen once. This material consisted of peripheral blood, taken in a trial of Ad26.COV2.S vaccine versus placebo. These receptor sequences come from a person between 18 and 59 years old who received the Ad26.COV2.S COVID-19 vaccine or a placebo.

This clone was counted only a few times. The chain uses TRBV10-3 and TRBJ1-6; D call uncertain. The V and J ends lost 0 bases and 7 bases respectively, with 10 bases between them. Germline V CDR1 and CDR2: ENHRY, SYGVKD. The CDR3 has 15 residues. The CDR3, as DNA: TGTGCCATCAGTGAGTCTGGGGTCAACAATTCACCCCTCCACTTT. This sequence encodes CAISESGVNNSPLHF.

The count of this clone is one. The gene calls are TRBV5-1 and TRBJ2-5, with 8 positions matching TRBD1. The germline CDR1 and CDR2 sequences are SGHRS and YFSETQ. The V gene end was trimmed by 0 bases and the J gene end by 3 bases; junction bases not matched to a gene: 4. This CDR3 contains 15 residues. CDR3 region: CASSLASGGEETQYF. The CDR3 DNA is TGCGCCAGCAGCTTGGCGTCAGGGGGCGAAGAGACCCAGTACTTC.

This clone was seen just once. As DNA, the CDR3 is TGTGCCAGCAGTTACTCGAGCGACTATCAGCCCCAGCATTTT. Residues: CASSYSSDYQPQHF. The chain couples TRBV6-5 to TRBJ1-5; D ambiguous. Trimming removed 0 bases from V and 5 bases from J, with 8 bases in between. The V gene's germline CDR1 is MNHEY and CDR2 SVGAGI. The CDR3 runs 14 residues.

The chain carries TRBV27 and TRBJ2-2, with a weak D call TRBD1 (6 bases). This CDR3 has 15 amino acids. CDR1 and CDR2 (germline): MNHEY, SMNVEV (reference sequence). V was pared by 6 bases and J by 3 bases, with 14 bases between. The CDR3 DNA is TGTGCCAGCAGACCCGGGACATCTCACACCGGGGAGCTGTTTTTT. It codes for CASRPGTSHTGELFF.

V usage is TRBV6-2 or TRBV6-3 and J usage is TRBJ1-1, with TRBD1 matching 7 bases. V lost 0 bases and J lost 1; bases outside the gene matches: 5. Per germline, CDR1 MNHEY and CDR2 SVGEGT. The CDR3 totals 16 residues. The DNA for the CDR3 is TGTGCCAGCAGTTACTCCCGGGACAGTCAGAACACTGAAGCTTTCTTT. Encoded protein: CASSYSRDSQNTEAFF.

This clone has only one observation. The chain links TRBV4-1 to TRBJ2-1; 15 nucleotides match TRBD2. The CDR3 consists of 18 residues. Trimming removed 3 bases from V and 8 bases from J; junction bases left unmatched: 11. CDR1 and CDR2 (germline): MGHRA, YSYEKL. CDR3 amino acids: CASSHGLAGGNFGDEQFF. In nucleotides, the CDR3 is TGCGCCAGCAGCCACGGACTAGCGGGAGGGAATTTTGGAGATGAGCAGTTCTTC.

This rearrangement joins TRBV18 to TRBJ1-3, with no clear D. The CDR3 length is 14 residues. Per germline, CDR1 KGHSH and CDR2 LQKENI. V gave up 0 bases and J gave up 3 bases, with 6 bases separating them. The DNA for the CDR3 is TGTGCCAGCTCACCACCCCCGCATGGAAACACCATATATTTT. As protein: CASSPPPHGNTIYF.

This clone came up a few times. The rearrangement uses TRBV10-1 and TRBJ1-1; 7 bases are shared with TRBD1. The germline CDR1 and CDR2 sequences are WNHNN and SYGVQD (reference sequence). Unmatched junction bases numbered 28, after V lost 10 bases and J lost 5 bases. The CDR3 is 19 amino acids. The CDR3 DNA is TGCGCCAACTCGAAACTAAACTCCGGGACAGAATCCGGGGGGACTGAAGCTTTCTTT. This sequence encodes CANSKLNSGTESGGTEAFF.

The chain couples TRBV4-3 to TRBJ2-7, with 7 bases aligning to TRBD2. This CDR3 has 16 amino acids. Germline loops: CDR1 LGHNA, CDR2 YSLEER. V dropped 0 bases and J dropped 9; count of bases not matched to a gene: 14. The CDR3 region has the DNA TGCGCCAGCAGCCAAGAAGGCCGGGGGAGGGGTGAGGTGCAGTACTTC. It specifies CASSQEGRGRGEVQYF.

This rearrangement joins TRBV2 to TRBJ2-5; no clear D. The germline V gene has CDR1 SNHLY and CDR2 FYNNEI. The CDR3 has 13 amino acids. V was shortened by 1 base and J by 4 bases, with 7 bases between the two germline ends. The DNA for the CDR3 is TGTGCCAGCAGTGAAGAGGTTGGAGAGACCCAGTACTTC. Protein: CASSEEVGETQYF.

The CDR3 loop is CASSSPGLAGRYEQYF. In DNA form, the CDR3 reads TGTGCCAGCAGCTCGCCGGGACTAGCGGGAAGGTACGAGCAGTACTTC. The chain links TRBV5-4 to TRBJ2-7; 13 bases are shared with TRBD2. Losses at the gene ends were 3 bases for V and 4 bases for J; bases not matched to a gene: 7. Germline assignment: CDR1 SGHNT and CDR2 YYREEE (reference sequence). This CDR3 spans 16 amino acids.